These T cell receptor beta chains were read from a single sample in a study of T cell repertoires in cytomegalovirus infection. TCRdb recomputed calls from the reads with MiXCR, one row per CDR3 protein. The repertoire consists of around 310,000 distinct CDR3 sequences, with roughly a sixth occurring once and the leading ten covering 12%. The specimen was PBMCs. The receptors were sampled from a human donor in good health (CMV status not recorded). Some clones in this sample may be carry-over from other donors' samples. Each CDR3 is given with its conserved first and last residue. The D gene is left open where the match is weak. Expanded clones get a size class; other rows say once, few or many, or leave the size out.

cdr3_aa: CASSSGTGTLAFF; cdr3_nt: TGTGCCAGCAGCTCCGGGACAGGGACTTTGGCTTTCTTT; d_call: TRBD1; v_call: TRBV5-5; clone_size: few; cdr3_length: 13; j_call: TRBJ1-1
cdr3_aa: CASSGGSTDTQYF; cdr3_nt: TGTGCCAGCAGCGGAGGGAGCACAGATACGCAGTATTTT; d_call: -; v_call: TRBV7-8; clone_size: many; cdr3_length: 13; j_call: TRBJ2-3
cdr3_aa: CASKKLGGGASDTQYF; cdr3_nt: TGTGCCAGCAAAAAACTGGGCGGGGGGGCGTCAGATACGCAGTATTTT; d_call: TRBD2; v_call: TRBV6-6; clone_size: -; cdr3_length: 16; j_call: TRBJ2-3
cdr3_aa: CSARDRANQPQHF; cdr3_nt: TGCAGTGCCAGAGACAGGGCTAATCAGCCCCAGCATTTT; d_call: TRBD1; v_call: TRBV20-1; clone_size: many; cdr3_length: 13; j_call: TRBJ1-5
cdr3_aa: CASSDTGTGNSPLHF; cdr3_nt: TGTGCCAGCAGTGACACCGGGACAGGGAATTCACCCCTCCACTTT; d_call: TRBD1; v_call: TRBV6-1; clone_size: many; cdr3_length: 15; j_call: TRBJ1-6
cdr3_aa: CASSPGQPGPYEQYF; cdr3_nt: TGCGCCAGCAGCCCAGGACAGCCCGGACCCTACGAGCAGTACTTC; d_call: -; v_call: TRBV5-1; clone_size: -; cdr3_length: 15; j_call: TRBJ2-7
cdr3_aa: CASSLSGTGGTEAFF; cdr3_nt: TGTGCCAGCAGCTTATCTGGGACAGGGGGCACTGAAGCTTTCTTT; d_call: TRBD1; v_call: TRBV7-3; clone_size: many; cdr3_length: 15; j_call: TRBJ1-1
cdr3_aa: CASSHDRGHIPQF; cdr3_nt: TGTGCCAGCAGTCACGACAGGGGGCATATCCCCCAATTT; d_call: TRBD1; v_call: TRBV6-1; clone_size: many; cdr3_length: 13; j_call: TRBJ1-4
cdr3_aa: CASLERRGAEAFF; cdr3_nt: TGTGCCAGCCTAGAACGCAGGGGGGCTGAAGCTTTCTTT; d_call: TRBD1; v_call: TRBV2; clone_size: -; cdr3_length: 13; j_call: TRBJ1-1
cdr3_aa: CASSFGHWNGYTF; cdr3_nt: TGTGCCAGCAGCTTTGGGCATTGGAATGGCTACACCTTC; d_call: -; v_call: TRBV7-9; clone_size: many; cdr3_length: 13; j_call: TRBJ1-2
cdr3_aa: CASSLGPATYNEQFF; cdr3_nt: TGTGCCAGCAGCTTAGGACCAGCAACCTACAATGAGCAGTTCTTC; d_call: -; v_call: TRBV7-2; clone_size: many; cdr3_length: 15; j_call: TRBJ2-1
cdr3_aa: CASSVHRETNEKLFF; cdr3_nt: TGTGCCAGCAGTGTACACAGGGAAACTAATGAAAAACTGTTTTTT; d_call: -; v_call: TRBV28; clone_size: few; cdr3_length: 15; j_call: TRBJ1-4
cdr3_aa: CAISAPAQGYGYTF; cdr3_nt: TGTGCCATCAGTGCCCCGGCACAGGGCTATGGCTACACCTTC; d_call: -; v_call: TRBV10-3; clone_size: many; cdr3_length: 14; j_call: TRBJ1-2
cdr3_aa: CASSLDRGATEAFF; cdr3_nt: TGTGCCAGCAGCTTGGACAGGGGGGCCACTGAAGCTTTCTTT; d_call: TRBD1; v_call: TRBV5-6; clone_size: -; cdr3_length: 14; j_call: TRBJ1-1
cdr3_aa: CASQWVPGQGDTGELFF; cdr3_nt: TGCGCCAGCCAATGGGTACCGGGACAGGGGGACACCGGGGAGCTGTTTTTT; d_call: TRBD1; v_call: TRBV4-1; clone_size: -; cdr3_length: 17; j_call: TRBJ2-2
cdr3_aa: CASSLGRRDQLFF; cdr3_nt: TGTGCCAGCAGCTTAGGCCGCCGGGACCAACTGTTTTTT; d_call: -; v_call: TRBV7-2; clone_size: -; cdr3_length: 13; j_call: TRBJ1-4
cdr3_aa: CASSVQRSTDTQYF; cdr3_nt: TGTGCCAGCAGTGTTCAAAGAAGCACAGATACGCAGTATTTT; d_call: -; v_call: TRBV6-1; clone_size: -; cdr3_length: 14; j_call: TRBJ2-3
cdr3_aa: CASSSGRNTGELFF; cdr3_nt: TGTGCCAGCAGCTCCGGACGGAACACCGGGGAGCTGTTTTTT; d_call: -; v_call: TRBV5-4; clone_size: -; cdr3_length: 14; j_call: TRBJ2-2
cdr3_aa: CATSRATDNWNTGELFF; cdr3_nt: TGTGCCACCAGCAGAGCTACGGACAACTGGAACACCGGGGAGCTGTTTTTT; d_call: -; v_call: TRBV15; clone_size: -; cdr3_length: 17; j_call: TRBJ2-2
cdr3_aa: CASSTLGLRIQHSYEQYF; cdr3_nt: TGTGCCAGCAGCACCCTCGGACTCAGAATACAGCACTCCTACGAGCAGTACTTC; d_call: -; v_call: TRBV7-2; clone_size: many; cdr3_length: 18; j_call: TRBJ2-7
cdr3_aa: CASGDRPNQPQHF; cdr3_nt: TGTGCCAGCGGGGACAGACCCAATCAGCCCCAGCATTTT; d_call: TRBD1; v_call: TRBV6-5; clone_size: few; cdr3_length: 13; j_call: TRBJ1-5
cdr3_aa: CASSQEPGQGMNTEAFF; cdr3_nt: TGCGCCAGCAGCCAAGAACCGGGACAGGGTATGAACACTGAAGCTTTCTTT; d_call: TRBD1; v_call: TRBV4-1; clone_size: many; cdr3_length: 17; j_call: TRBJ1-1
cdr3_aa: CASSLFWNTEAFF; cdr3_nt: TGTGCCAGCAGCTTATTCTGGAACACTGAAGCTTTCTTT; d_call: -; v_call: TRBV7-9; clone_size: few; cdr3_length: 13; j_call: TRBJ1-1
cdr3_aa: CASSGGGGASGELFF; cdr3_nt: TGTGCCAGCAGTGGGGGCGGGGGGGCCTCCGGGGAGCTGTTTTTT; d_call: TRBD2; v_call: TRBV25-1; clone_size: few; cdr3_length: 15; j_call: TRBJ2-2
cdr3_aa: CASSQESLRDRGNEQYF; cdr3_nt: TGCGCCAGCAGCCAAGAATCTCTCCGGGACAGGGGAAACGAGCAGTACTTC; d_call: TRBD1; v_call: TRBV4-1; clone_size: -; cdr3_length: 17; j_call: TRBJ2-7
cdr3_aa: CSARKVATNEKLFF; cdr3_nt: TGCAGTGCTAGAAAGGTCGCAACTAATGAAAAACTGTTTTTT; d_call: -; v_call: TRBV20-1; clone_size: few; cdr3_length: 14; j_call: TRBJ1-4
cdr3_aa: CASSTAGGLYGYTF; cdr3_nt: TGTGCCAGCAGTACCGCAGGGGGCCTCTATGGCTACACCTTC; d_call: TRBD1; v_call: TRBV28; clone_size: few; cdr3_length: 14; j_call: TRBJ1-2
cdr3_aa: CASSLGGQGMTQHF; cdr3_nt: TGTGCCAGCAGCTTAGGCGGACAGGGGATGACCCAGCATTTT; d_call: TRBD1; v_call: TRBV7-2; clone_size: many; cdr3_length: 14; j_call: TRBJ1-5
cdr3_aa: CASDGTGGNQPQHF; cdr3_nt: TGTGCCAGCGATGGGACAGGGGGCAATCAGCCCCAGCATTTT; d_call: TRBD1; v_call: TRBV2; clone_size: -; cdr3_length: 14; j_call: TRBJ1-5
cdr3_aa: CASSLMGVETQYF; cdr3_nt: TGTGCCAGCAGCTTAATGGGGGTAGAGACCCAGTACTTC; d_call: -; v_call: TRBV7-8; clone_size: many; cdr3_length: 13; j_call: TRBJ2-5
cdr3_aa: CASSSTRGATWAFF; cdr3_nt: TGTGCCAGCAGTTCAACAAGGGGCGCGACGTGGGCTTTCTTT; d_call: -; v_call: TRBV27; clone_size: many; cdr3_length: 14; j_call: TRBJ1-1
cdr3_aa: CASSVTGDGEQYF; cdr3_nt: TGTGCCAGCAGCGTCACAGGGGATGGCGAGCAGTACTTC; d_call: TRBD1; v_call: TRBV7-9; clone_size: -; cdr3_length: 13; j_call: TRBJ2-7
cdr3_aa: CASSNRGTGNEQYF; cdr3_nt: TGCGCCAGCAGCAATAGGGGAACAGGCAACGAGCAGTACTTC; d_call: -; v_call: TRBV5-1; clone_size: few; cdr3_length: 14; j_call: TRBJ2-7
cdr3_aa: CASSFGTGYGYTF; cdr3_nt: TGTGCCAGCAGTTTCGGGACAGGCTATGGCTACACCTTC; d_call: TRBD1; v_call: TRBV12-3/TRBV12-4; clone_size: many; cdr3_length: 13; j_call: TRBJ1-2
cdr3_aa: CASSLTNEKLFF; cdr3_nt: TGTGCCAGCAGTCTTACTAATGAAAAACTGTTTTTT; d_call: -; v_call: TRBV28; clone_size: many; cdr3_length: 12; j_call: TRBJ1-4
cdr3_aa: CASSPRRGTGGSGANVLTF; cdr3_nt: TGTGCCAGTAGCCCAAGGAGGGGGACAGGGGGCTCTGGGGCCAACGTCCTGACTTTC; d_call: TRBD1; v_call: TRBV19; clone_size: many; cdr3_length: 19; j_call: TRBJ2-6
cdr3_aa: CASSYSTWDRGGSPLHF; cdr3_nt: TGTGCCAGCAGTTACTCAACATGGGACAGGGGTGGTTCACCCCTCCACTTT; d_call: TRBD1; v_call: TRBV6-5; clone_size: many; cdr3_length: 17; j_call: TRBJ1-6
cdr3_aa: CASSPSGTAAYEQYF; cdr3_nt: TGTGCCAGCTCACCCTCCGGGACGGCTGCCTACGAGCAGTACTTC; d_call: -; v_call: TRBV18; clone_size: few; cdr3_length: 15; j_call: TRBJ2-7
cdr3_aa: CASSRGRLLWGHNEQFF; cdr3_nt: TGTGCCAGCAGCCGAGGGAGGTTATTATGGGGCCACAATGAGCAGTTCTTC; d_call: -; v_call: TRBV7-2; clone_size: many; cdr3_length: 17; j_call: TRBJ2-1
cdr3_aa: CASSLLGGLHEGYEQYF; cdr3_nt: TGTGCCAGCAGCTTACTCGGGGGACTCCACGAGGGTTACGAGCAGTACTTC; d_call: -; v_call: TRBV7-2; clone_size: many; cdr3_length: 17; j_call: TRBJ2-7
cdr3_aa: CASSIDGDPTREPQHF; cdr3_nt: TGTGCCAGTAGTATAGATGGGGACCCCACGCGGGAGCCCCAGCATTTT; d_call: -; v_call: TRBV19; clone_size: few; cdr3_length: 16; j_call: TRBJ1-5
cdr3_aa: CASSEIREQYF; cdr3_nt: TGTGCCAGCAGTGAAATCCGCGAGCAGTACTTC; d_call: -; v_call: TRBV28; clone_size: many; cdr3_length: 11; j_call: TRBJ2-7
cdr3_aa: CASSQPRGHNSPLHF; cdr3_nt: TGCGCCAGCAGCCAACCCCGGGGGCATAATTCACCCCTCCACTTT; d_call: -; v_call: TRBV4-1; clone_size: -; cdr3_length: 15; j_call: TRBJ1-6
cdr3_aa: CASSLYAGGGNEQFF; cdr3_nt: TGTGCCAGCAGCCTATACGCAGGGGGCGGGAATGAGCAGTTCTTC; d_call: TRBD1; v_call: TRBV7-8; clone_size: few; cdr3_length: 15; j_call: TRBJ2-1
cdr3_aa: CASSWGGSSSYNEQFF; cdr3_nt: TGTGCCAGCAGCTGGGGGGGCTCGAGCTCCTACAATGAGCAGTTCTTC; d_call: -; v_call: TRBV5-6; clone_size: -; cdr3_length: 16; j_call: TRBJ2-1
cdr3_aa: CASSLVASVKNTEAFF; cdr3_nt: TGTGCCAGCAGCTTAGTGGCGAGTGTCAAGAACACTGAAGCTTTCTTT; d_call: -; v_call: TRBV11-2; clone_size: -; cdr3_length: 16; j_call: TRBJ1-1
cdr3_aa: CASSLDSGNTIYF; cdr3_nt: TGTGCCAGCAGTTTGGACTCTGGAAACACCATATATTTT; d_call: -; v_call: TRBV12-3/TRBV12-4; clone_size: many; cdr3_length: 13; j_call: TRBJ1-3
cdr3_aa: CASSRQGNYNEQFF; cdr3_nt: TGTGCCAGCAGTCGACAGGGCAATTACAATGAGCAGTTCTTC; d_call: TRBD1; v_call: TRBV7-6; clone_size: -; cdr3_length: 14; j_call: TRBJ2-1
cdr3_aa: CASSRTGTLSTDTQYF; cdr3_nt: TGTGCCAGCAGCCGAACCGGGACACTAAGCACAGATACGCAGTATTTT; d_call: -; v_call: TRBV7-2; clone_size: many; cdr3_length: 16; j_call: TRBJ2-3
cdr3_aa: CASSLAGRAYSPLHF; cdr3_nt: TGTGCCAGCAGCTTAGCGGGCAGGGCCTATTCACCCCTCCACTTT; d_call: -; v_call: TRBV7-2; clone_size: many; cdr3_length: 15; j_call: TRBJ1-6
cdr3_aa: CASSSRTGGNSPLHF; cdr3_nt: TGTGCCAGCAGTTCCCGGACAGGGGGTAATTCACCCCTCCACTTT; d_call: TRBD1; v_call: TRBV27; clone_size: -; cdr3_length: 15; j_call: TRBJ1-6
cdr3_aa: CASSLGDRRETQYF; cdr3_nt: TGTGCCAGCAGCTTGGGTGATCGGCGGGAGACCCAGTACTTC; d_call: -; v_call: TRBV7-2; clone_size: many; cdr3_length: 14; j_call: TRBJ2-5
cdr3_aa: CASSRRGIGDGELFF; cdr3_nt: TGTGCCAGCAGCCGTAGGGGGATTGGCGACGGGGAGCTGTTTTTT; d_call: -; v_call: TRBV7-2; clone_size: many; cdr3_length: 15; j_call: TRBJ2-2